This T cell receptor (beta chain) was recorded in a study of OX40 agonist ivuxolimab in advanced cancers. The wider study: Patients' therapy was ivuxolimab, an antibody that acts as an agonist of OX40 (CD134). Dose-escalation subjects each had hepatocellular carcinoma, melanoma, renal cell or head and neck cancer.

Overall study findings and caveats: No antigen was identified for the clonally expanded peripheral T cells. Nonresponders included some who also had low normalized T-cell clonal expansion.

The CDR3 has 14 residues. The germline gives CDR1 LNHDA, CDR2 SQIVND (reference sequence). Between the trimmed V and J ends, which lost 1 base and 7 bases, there was a span of 10 bases. Concerning this clone: No antigen is known for it.

Assay used: immunoSEQ multiplex PCR; TCRdb lists only in-frame clones, some missing. The sample contains under 40,000 clones, 70% to 80% of which appear only once. The source is an adult with an advanced solid tumor such as melanoma, head and neck, liver or kidney cancer. The chain has TRBV19 and TRBJ2-2, with D hard to call. The sample here was CD4+ or CD8+ T cells sorted from blood, taken in a trial of the OX40 agonist ivuxolimab. The CDR3 region has the DNA TGTGCCAGTAGTATAGGACACTACAGCGGGGAGCTGTTTTTT. This encodes CASSIGHYSGELFF.